This T cell receptor beta chain originates from a study of identical twins. Study-wide results and caveats: While abundant cord blood beta clonotypes carried fewer insertions, memory repertoires showed no such pattern. Excess sharing by twins proved weaker in beta out-of-frame sequences. Models came in too low on out-of-frame TCR alpha sharing in monozygotic twins.

TCRdb used MiXCR to reprocess the 5' RACE reads, holding one entry per CDR3 protein. The sample yields around 1.7 million distinct CDR3 sequences, around 29% seen once. Concerning this clonotype itself: The antigen is not known.

Looked up from germline, CDR1 is GTSNPN and CDR2 is SVGIG (reference sequence). This CDR3 has 14 residues. The sequencing sample was made of cord blood. The J gene is TRBJ2-7, the V gene TRBV30; the D gene is possibly TRBD2 (6 bases). The J call could be wrong; TRBJ2-4 is a better fit for the DNA end. This receptor was obtained from a newborn girl in good health. CDR3 sequence: CASSARDFKNIQYF. As DNA, the CDR3 is TGTGCCTCCAGCGCCCGGGACTTCAAAAACATTCAGTACTTC.